Each of the 8 T cell receptor beta chains below was sequenced from the same sample in a study of blood T cells in healthy people across ages. Together with a sample-barcoded 5' primer, a J-beta primer mix was included in a second PCR lasting about 6 to 11 cycles. TCRdb ran MiXCR on the 5' RACE reads and lists one entry per CDR3 protein. The data contain some 1.5 million distinct CDR3 sequences, 28% of them singletons. Specimen: blood. These TCRs come from a woman aged 25 to 39 in good health.

This clonotype has more than one count but fewer than ten. The chain recombines TRBV7-2 with TRBJ1-2; tentatively, D is TRBD1 (6 bases). The CDR3 extends over 16 amino acids. Germline values: CDR1 SGHTA, CDR2 FQGNSA. Trimming left V 1 base short and J 8 bases short, with 20 bases between. CDR3 coding DNA: TGTGCCAGCAGCTTAGGGGTCCCGGGACAAGGGCACGGCTACACCTTC. Encoded protein: CASSLGVPGQGHGYTF.

The chain has TRBV5-5 and TRBJ1-4; D possibly corresponds to TRBD1 (5 bases). Per germline, CDR1 SGHKS and CDR2 YYEKEE (reference sequence). Between the trimmed V and J ends, which lost 4 bases and 5 bases, there was a span of 15 bases. The CDR3 is 15 residues long. CDR3 in amino acids: CASSPVGGQNEKLFF. Written as DNA, the CDR3 is TGTGCCAGCAGCCCAGTGGGGGGTCAAAATGAAAAACTGTTTTTT. The whole variable domain, filled in from reference TRBV5-5 and TRBJ1-4, reads DAGVTQSPTHLIKTRGQQVTLRCSPISGHKSVSWYQQVLGQGPQFIFQYYEKEERGRGNFPDRFSARQFPNYSSELNVNALLLGDSALYLCASSPVGGQNEKLFFGSGTQLSVL.

This clonotype was picked up a small number of times. The V gene is TRBV18, the J gene TRBJ2-3; 7 bases map to TRBD1. The germline gives CDR1 KGHSH, CDR2 LQKENI. J gave up 1 base and V 0 bases, and 4 bases lay outside the gene matches. This CDR3 region has 16 residues. The CDR3 here is CASSPPYRGRTDTQYF. Written as DNA, the CDR3 is TGTGCCAGCTCACCACCTTACAGGGGACGCACAGATACGCAGTATTTT.

The chain employs TRBV6-5 and TRBJ1-5; TRBD1 aligns across 7 bases. The CDR3 totals 14 residues. Germline CDR1 reads MNHEY; CDR2 reads SVGAGI. V was pared by 4 bases and J by 6 bases, with 6 bases of the junction left unmatched. The CDR3 spells CASSFAGGAQPQHF. The CDR3 DNA sequence: TGTGCCAGCAGTTTCGCAGGGGGGGCTCAGCCCCAGCATTTT.

This clonotype appeared once. Without the conserved terminal phenylalanine or tryptophan, this CDR3 likely stems from a read error. The V gene is TRBV20-1, the J gene TRBJ1-1; 7 nucleotides agree with TRBD1. The CDR3 runs 13 residues. V was pared by 0 bases and J by 7 bases, with 5 bases of the junction left unmatched. The germline V gene encodes CDR1 DFQATT and CDR2 SNEGSKA (reference sequence). The CDR3 sequence: CSARDNRGVEAFY. The CDR3 DNA reads TGCAGTGCTAGAGATAACAGGGGCGTTGAAGCTTTCTAT.

This clonotype turned up a few times. The V call is TRBV30, the J call TRBJ2-3, with unresolved D. The germline V gene has CDR1 GTSNPN and CDR2 SVGIG (reference sequence). This CDR3 is 12 amino acids long. Trimming pared 4 bases from V and 4 bases from J, leaving 9 bases between. The chain's CDR3 is CAWTPSADTQYF. Here the CDR3 DNA reads TGTGCCTGGACCCCCTCTGCAGATACGCAGTATTTT.

This clonotype was seen only a few times. V gene TRBV2 combines with J gene TRBJ1-2; 10 bases fit TRBD1. V was pared by 4 bases and J by 8 bases, with 10 bases of the junction left unmatched. CDR3 length: 15 residues. CDR1 and CDR2 (germline): SNHLY, FYNNEI. The CDR3 here is CASSAHRDRGSGYTF. The CDR3 nucleotides read TGTGCCAGCAGTGCCCACCGGGACAGGGGAAGCGGCTACACCTTC.

V gene TRBV19 combines with J gene TRBJ1-5; no clear D. Germline lookup yields CDR1 LNHDA and CDR2 SQIVND (reference sequence). V was trimmed by 9 bases and J by 3 bases, leaving 12 bases between them. The length of the CDR3 is 13 residues. The DNA of the CDR3 is TGTGCCAGCCAATGGGGTATCAATCAGCCCCAGCATTTT. Translated: CASQWGINQPQHF.